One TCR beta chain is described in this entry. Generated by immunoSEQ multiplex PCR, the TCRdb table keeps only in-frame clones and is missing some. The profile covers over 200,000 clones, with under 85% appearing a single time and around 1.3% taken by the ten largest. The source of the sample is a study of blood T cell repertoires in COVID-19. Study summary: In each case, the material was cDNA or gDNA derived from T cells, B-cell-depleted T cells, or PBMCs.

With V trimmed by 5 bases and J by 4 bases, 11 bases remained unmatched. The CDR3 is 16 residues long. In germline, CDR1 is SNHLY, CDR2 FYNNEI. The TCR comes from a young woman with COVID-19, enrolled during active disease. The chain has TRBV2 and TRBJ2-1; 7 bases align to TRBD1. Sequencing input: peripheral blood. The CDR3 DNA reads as TGTGCCAGCAGTCCTAGCCGGACAGGCCGGTACAATGAGCAGTTCTTC. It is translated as CASSPSRTGRYNEQFF.